This T cell receptor (beta chain) was retrieved from a study of blood T cell repertoires in COVID-19. Study at large: Italy, Spain and the United States were the sources of the convalescent and acute COVID-19 samples. PBMCs, B-cell-depleted T cells, or T cells provided the cDNA or gDNA that made up the material.

Enrolled during active infection, Seattle patients were then followed longitudinally. Per the original methods: Nucleated cell counts were estimated from reference gene primer amplification. Assay: immunoSEQ multiplex PCR; the TCRdb copy retains only in-frame clones and omits some. D and trimming come from the DNA, and the V and J calls and clone size come from that table. The data contain some 250,000 clones, around nine tenths of them singletons. V dropped 1 base and J dropped 0; count of bases not matched to a gene: 14. The CDR3 has 20 residues. CDR1 and CDR2 from the germline V gene are SQVTM and ANQGSEA.

V is TRBV29-1 and J is TRBJ2-1, with 11 bases matching TRBD2. This sequence originates from a woman in her fifties or sixties with COVID-19, enrolled during active disease. The sequencing input was peripheral blood. CDR3 loop: CSVEGFWASGRSSSYNEQFF. The CDR3 DNA reads TGCAGCGTTGAAGGATTTTGGGCTAGCGGGAGGTCGAGCTCCTACAATGAGCAGTTCTTC.